This paragraph reports one T cell receptor beta chain. What it binds is unknown. This could be a read error, since a much larger clone is one nucleotide away. The sample comes from a study of blood T cells in healthy people across ages. CDR1 is SQVTM, CDR2 ANQGSEA, per germline. This CDR3 is 13 amino acids long. Next came a second PCR, run for about 7 to 12 cycles, which used a sample-barcoded 5' primer along with a J-beta primer mix. TCRdb processed the 5' RACE reads anew with MiXCR; each CDR3 protein has one entry. The data contain under 1 million distinct CDR3 sequences, approximately 48% of them seen just once; the ten biggest clones take up around 21%. Points from the study as a whole: TCR beta diversity was tightly associated with the proportion of naive T cells. Investigators treated diversity estimates from one million T cells as underestimates.

Input material: blood. The V call is TRBV29-1, the J call TRBJ2-5; either TRBD1 or TRBD2 may supply D (5 bases each). Matching the DNA end better, TRBJ2-1 makes the J call doubtful. The TCR originated in a man aged 60-69 years in good health. The CDR3 spells CSAGASRQETQFF. DNA for the CDR3: TGCAGCGCCGGGGCTAGCAGACAAGAGACCCAGTTCTTC.